This T cell receptor beta chain was sequenced during a study of OX40 agonist ivuxolimab in advanced cancers. Overall study context: An anti-OX40 (CD134) antibody with agonistic activity, ivuxolimab, was administered to patients. Study findings and constraints: Expanded clones were, on average, more numerous among CD8+ T cells than CD4+. Partial responders dosed at 0.1-3.0 mg/kg displayed clonal expansion ranking among the lowest. Normalized T-cell clonal expansion was also low in some nonresponders.

A remark on this clone: What it recognizes is unknown.

The protocol was immunoSEQ multiplex PCR, while the TCRdb copy is restricted to in-frame clones and leaves out a portion. The data hold some 77,000 clones, with 83% observed a single time. This CDR3 is 14 amino acids long. Germline V gives CDR1 KGHSH, CDR2 LQKENI. V was clipped by 1 base and J by 2 bases, with 8 bases between them. The sample consisted of CD4+ or CD8+ T cells sorted from blood, taken in a trial of the OX40 agonist ivuxolimab. This clonotype was sampled from an adult with an advanced solid tumor such as melanoma, head and neck, liver or kidney cancer. V usage is TRBV18 and J usage is TRBJ1-2; D is unclear. The DNA of the CDR3 is TGTGCCAGCTCACCACGATCCGGGAACTATGGCTACACCTTC. Its protein is CASSPRSGNYGYTF.